These 29 T cell receptor beta chains originate from one sample sequenced in a study of memory CD4+ T cells and cytomegalovirus serostatus. The sort gate was single viable CD3+CD4+CD8-CD45RO+ cells for memory CD4+ T cells. The protocol was immunoSEQ multiplex PCR, while the TCRdb copy is restricted to in-frame clones and leaves out a portion. The data hold about 58,000 clones, with roughly 84% observed a single time. The sample was memory CD4+ T cells from blood. The source is an adult in good health and CMV-seronegative. Some clones in this sample may be carry-over from other donors' samples.

The gene calls are TRBV5-1 and TRBJ1-6; weak D call: TRBD1 (5 bases). V was pared by 3 bases and J by 13 bases, with 11 bases between. The germline CDR1 and CDR2 sequences are SGHRS and YFSETQ. The CDR3 is 12 amino acids. The CDR3 DNA is TGCGCCAGCAGCTCAGGGTTGTCGCCCCTCCACTTT. It encodes CASSSGLSPLHF.

The genes are TRBV5-4 and TRBJ2-3; TRBD1 aligns across 8 bases. CDR3 length: 16 amino acids. Germline trimming cut 1 base from V and 1 base from J; bases unmatched to any gene: 5. The germline gives CDR1 SGHNT, CDR2 YYREEE (reference sequence). In DNA, the CDR3 is TGTGCCAGCAGCTTGTATTCAGGGGGCGGCACAGATACGCAGTATTTT. It encodes CASSLYSGGGTDTQYF.

The V gene is TRBV25-1, the J gene TRBJ2-1; D not certain. The V gene lost 1 base and the J gene lost 4 bases, with 14 bases spanning the gap. The CDR3 is 16 amino acids. CDR1 is MGHDK, CDR2 SYGVNS, per germline. The CDR3 reads CASSESGSRRYNEQFF. As DNA, the CDR3 is TGTGCCAGCAGTGAATCTGGCTCCCGGAGATACAATGAGCAGTTCTTC.

This sequence joins TRBV2 and TRBJ2-1; no clear D gene. The germline V and J ends were trimmed by 4 bases and 2 bases, with 9 bases remaining between them. The CDR3 runs 14 residues. Looked up from germline, CDR1 is SNHLY and CDR2 is FYNNEI. The CDR3 sequence is CASSGTYPYNEQFF. The CDR3 coding sequence is TGTGCCAGCAGTGGGACGTACCCCTACAATGAGCAGTTCTTC.

The chain couples TRBV7-2 to TRBJ2-2; 8 bases are a match to TRBD2. This CDR3 contains 15 residues. J gave up 6 bases and V 1 base, and 4 bases lay outside the gene matches. The germline CDR1 and CDR2 sequences are SGHTA and FQGNSA. In DNA form, the CDR3 reads TGTGCCAGCAGCTTAGTACTAGCGGCCTCCGGGGAGCTGTTTTTT. Translated, it gives CASSLVLAASGELFF.

This clone was counted a single time. The chain recombines TRBV5-1 with TRBJ2-1; possibly TRBD1 for D (6 bases). The CDR3 sequence is 13 residues long. Trimming removed 2 bases from V and 7 bases from J, with 10 bases in between. The germline V gene encodes CDR1 SGHRS and CDR2 YFSETQ. CDR3 region: CASSLTGWNEQFF. CDR3 DNA: TGCGCCAGCAGCTTAACAGGGTGGAATGAGCAGTTCTTC.

This clone was observed a few times. The chain is built from TRBV7-2 and TRBJ1-1; D not certain. Trimming shortened V by 5 bases and J by 1 base, and 8 bases separated the two germline ends. The germline V gene encodes CDR1 SGHTA and CDR2 FQGNSA. The CDR3 extends over 13 amino acids. CDR3 nucleotides: TGTGCCAGCAGCCCTCGGTCGAACACTGAAGCTTTCTTT. Protein product: CASSPRSNTEAFF.

CDR3: CASSQEIAGGPPLHF. CDR3 bases: TGTGCCAGCAGCCAAGAGATAGCAGGGGGCCCACCCCTCCACTTT. The genes are TRBV4-2 and TRBJ1-6; 8 nucleotides match TRBD1. The V segment lost 0 bases and the J segment 11 bases; nucleotides outside the gene matches: 6. This CDR3 contains 15 residues. Germline loops: CDR1 LGHNA, CDR2 YNFKEQ.

This clone was seen once. The V call is TRBV18, the J call TRBJ2-7; 11 positions agree with TRBD2. Per germline, CDR1 KGHSH and CDR2 LQKENI. This CDR3 region has 12 residues. V lost 5 bases to trimming and J lost 7 bases; unmatched junction nucleotides: 1. In DNA form, the CDR3 reads TGTGCCAGCTCATCTAGCGGGAGGGAGCAGTACTTC. Translated: CASSSSGREQYF.

The genes are TRBV28 and TRBJ1-5; a possible D gene is TRBD1 (6 bases). The CDR3 length is 16 residues. Germline V gene sequence: CDR1 MDHEN, CDR2 SYDVKM. The ends were cut back, 4 bases at V and 6 bases at J, with 19 bases in the middle. In DNA form, the CDR3 reads TGTGCCAGCAGTTCTCCTAATACAGGGTCGGGTCAGCCCCAGCATTTT. It codes for CASSSPNTGSGQPQHF.

The V gene is TRBV30, the J gene TRBJ1-2, with unresolved D. V gave up 3 bases and J gave up 4 bases, with 9 bases separating them. CDR1 GTSNPN and CDR2 SVGIG come from the germline V gene (reference sequence). This CDR3 has 12 amino acids. The chain's CDR3 is CAWRRHIYGYTF. The CDR3 nucleotides are TGTGCCTGGAGACGACATATCTATGGCTACACCTTC.

The chain joins TRBV7-9 to TRBJ2-1; either TRBD1 or TRBD2 may fit D (6 bases each). V was shortened by 5 bases and J by 6 bases, with 11 bases between the two germline ends. The CDR3 is 13 amino acids. Germline loops: CDR1 SEHNR, CDR2 FQNEAQ (reference sequence). The CDR3 DNA is TGTGCCAGCAGCCGCCGGGGGCCCAATGAGCAGTTCTTC. Its protein product is CASSRRGPNEQFF.

The V call is TRBV6-1, the J call TRBJ1-1, with 10 bases lining up with TRBD1. V was clipped by 7 bases and J by 1 base; unmatched bases: 3. This CDR3 has 14 amino acids. CDR1 and CDR2 from the germline V gene are MNHNS and SASEGT. Here the CDR3 reads CASKGQGTNTEAFF. In nucleotides, the CDR3 is TGTGCCAGCAAGGGACAGGGGACGAACACTGAAGCTTTCTTT.

In its sample, this clone was seen once. CDR3 nucleotides: TGTGCCAGCAGTGAAGTCTCGGGTGAGAACACTGAAGCTTTCTTT. It translates to CASSEVSGENTEAFF. The chain links TRBV2 to TRBJ1-1; D is ambiguous. Germline-derived CDR1 and CDR2 are SNHLY and FYNNEI. The ends were cut back, 1 base at V and 1 base at J, with 10 bases in the middle. This CDR3 is 15 amino acids long.

The chain combines TRBV28 with TRBJ1-1, with TRBD1 matching 9 bases. From germline, CDR1 is MDHEN and CDR2 SYDVKM. The CDR3 is 14 residues long. With 1 base clipped from V and 6 bases from J, the junction kept 3 bases outside the gene matches. As DNA, the CDR3 is TGTGCCAGCAGTTTATCGGACAGGGGCGCTGAAGCTTTCTTT. It is translated as CASSLSDRGAEAFF.

This sequence joins TRBV28 and TRBJ2-7, with no clear D. The V end lost 5 bases, the J end lost 12 bases, and 14 bases lay between the germline ends. Germline assignment: CDR1 MDHEN and CDR2 SYDVKM. The CDR3 covers 11 residues. The CDR3 here is CASSVTSKRYF. CDR3 nucleotides: TGTGCCAGCAGTGTTACTTCTAAGCGGTACTTC.

The chain employs TRBV2 and TRBJ2-2, with D uncertain. Germline values: CDR1 SNHLY, CDR2 FYNNEI. V lost 6 bases and J lost 0, with 14 bases in between. The CDR3 is 16 amino acids. CDR3 sequence reads: CASSFQIASNTGELFF. In DNA form, the CDR3 reads TGTGCCAGCAGCTTCCAGATTGCCTCGAACACCGGGGAGCTGTTTTTT.

This clone showed up just once. A read error may produce the germline difference seen at one junction end. V is TRBV7-9 and J is TRBJ2-4, with 8 bases lining up with TRBD2. CDR3 size: 12 residues. The germline gives CDR1 SEHNR, CDR2 FQNEAQ (reference sequence). The CDR3 bases are TGTGCCAGCAGCTTAGAAACGGGGGGGGTTTCCTTC. Amino acid sequence: CASSLETGGVSF.

The chain combines TRBV6-5 with TRBJ1-2; D gene uncertain. Per germline, CDR1 MNHEY and CDR2 SVGAGI. The CDR3 covers 15 residues. Between the trimmed V and J ends, which lost 4 bases and 3 bases, there was a span of 15 bases. In nucleotides, the CDR3 is TGTGCCAGCAGTTTAACGGAGGGAGGGTACTATGGCTACACCTTC. Protein sequence: CASSLTEGGYYGYTF.

With regard to this clone: Other DNA sequences in this specimen translate into the identical CDR3. V gene TRBV5-1 combines with J gene TRBJ1-5, with D tentatively TRBD1 (6 bases). The V end was cut by 2 bases, the J end by 2 bases, with 8 bases between. The length of the CDR3 is 14 residues. The germline CDR1 and CDR2 sequences are SGHRS and YFSETQ. Here the CDR3 reads CASSLGGGNQPQHF. DNA of the CDR3: TGCGCCAGCAGCTTAGGGGGGGGCAATCAGCCCCAGCATTTT. The full variable domain, with the rest looked up from reference TRBV5-1 and TRBJ1-5, is KAGVTQTPRYLIKTRGQQVTLSCSPISGHRSVSWYQQTPGQGLQFLFEYFSETQRNKGNFPGRFSGRQFSNSRSEMNVSTLELGDSALYLCASSLGGGNQPQHFGDGTRLSIL.

This sequence joins TRBV29-1 and TRBJ2-4; a possible D gene is TRBD1 (6 bases). V was shortened by 6 bases and J by 5 bases, with 20 bases between the two germline ends. The germline V gene encodes CDR1 SQVTM and CDR2 ANQGSEA. This CDR3 is built from 15 residues. The CDR3 is CSVDGDVSGENIQYF. CDR3 nucleotide sequence: TGCAGCGTGGACGGGGACGTCTCAGGGGAAAACATTCAGTACTTC.

In DNA, the CDR3 is TGTGCCTGGAGTCGGGGGACAGCCTACGAGCAGTACTTC. This gives the protein CAWSRGTAYEQYF. The chain joins TRBV30 to TRBJ2-7; possibly TRBD1 for D (7 bases). The CDR3 has 13 residues. Germline V CDR1 and CDR2: GTSNPN, SVGIG (reference sequence). The V end lost 2 bases, the J end lost 2 bases, and 10 bases lay between the germline ends.

J is TRBJ2-3 and V is TRBV6-6; no definite D call. The CDR3 runs to 12 residues. Germline CDR1 MNHNY, CDR2 SVGAGI (reference sequence). The V and J ends lost 2 bases and 6 bases respectively, with 6 bases between them. The CDR3 protein is CASSYQDDTQYF. For the CDR3, the DNA is TGTGCCAGCAGTTACCAGGACGATACGCAGTATTTT.

V gene TRBV5-6 combines with J gene TRBJ1-5; 7 bases are a match to TRBD1. Germline V gene sequence: CDR1 SGHDT, CDR2 YYEEEE. There are 14 residues in the CDR3. V lost 1 base to trimming and J lost 4 bases; unmatched junction nucleotides: 2. In DNA form, the CDR3 reads TGTGCCAGCAGCTTGCAGGGGGGGAATCAGCCCCAGCATTTT. Encoded protein: CASSLQGGNQPQHF.

V usage is TRBV6-1 and J usage is TRBJ1-4, with D unclear. CDR1 is MNHNS and CDR2 is SASEGT in the germline V gene. The CDR3 spans 16 residues. The ends were cut back, 4 bases at V and 0 bases at J, with 12 bases in the middle. CDR3 sequence: CASSVPQWATNEKLFF. The CDR3 bases are TGTGCCAGCAGTGTTCCCCAGTGGGCAACTAATGAAAAACTGTTTTTT.

The chain is built from TRBV2 and TRBJ1-4, with 8 bases identical to TRBD1. V lost 10 bases, J lost 0 bases, and 10 bases stayed unmatched. Germline loops: CDR1 SNHLY, CDR2 FYNNEI. This CDR3 comprises 16 residues. The CDR3 region is CATLTGVGSTNEKLFF. CDR3 bases: TGTGCCACCCTGACAGGGGTAGGATCAACTAATGAAAAACTGTTTTTT.

This clone was picked up one time. V and J are TRBV28 and TRBJ2-3; D unresolved. Per germline, CDR1 MDHEN and CDR2 SYDVKM. The CDR3 contains 13 residues. Trimming shortened V by 7 bases and J by 5 bases, and 13 bases separated the two germline ends. This chain's CDR3 is CASKLGRGDTQYF. DNA for the CDR3: TGTGCCAGCAAGTTAGGAAGAGGAGATACGCAGTATTTT.

This clone appeared a single time. This chain connects TRBV5-5 to TRBJ1-2; D possibly corresponds to TRBD1 (5 bases). Trimming stripped 1 base from V and 7 bases from J, with 8 bases between. This CDR3 region has 12 residues. Germline V gives CDR1 SGHKS, CDR2 YYEKEE (reference sequence). Here the CDR3 DNA reads TGTGCCAGCAGCTTGTGGACAAGTGGCTACACCTTC. Protein: CASSLWTSGYTF.

The chain links TRBV29-1 to TRBJ2-3; possibly TRBD1 for D (5 bases). Between the trimmed V and J ends, which lost 3 bases and 5 bases, there was a span of 12 bases. Germline V gene sequence: CDR1 SQVTM, CDR2 ANQGSEA. The CDR3 runs 13 residues. This CDR3 is CSVETSQGDTQYF. The DNA of the CDR3 is TGCAGCGTTGAGACGAGTCAGGGAGATACGCAGTATTTT.